This T cell receptor beta chain is from a study of T cell changes during pregnancy in multiple sclerosis. Assay: immunoSEQ multiplex PCR; the TCRdb copy retains only in-frame clones and omits some. The top ten clones hold 1.5% to 2.5% of a sample with around 100,000 clones, about 90% of them seen once. The CDR3 sequence is 14 residues long. Germline CDR1 is SGHTA and CDR2 is FQGNSA. A single count supports this clone. At one end, the junction sequence differs from germline, possibly due to a read error. The TCR originated in a female donor with multiple sclerosis, enrolled in a pregnancy study. The rearrangement uses TRBV7-2 and TRBJ2-1; tentatively, D is TRBD2 (6 bases). The sample consisted of peripheral blood, taken after pregnancy. CDR3 sequence: CATPRVAAADNLLF. In DNA, the CDR3 is TGTGCCACCCCTCGCGTAGCGGCAGCAGATAACCTGCTCTTC.